The entry below gives a single T cell receptor (beta chain) sequence along with its context. What it recognizes is unknown. Other nucleotide sequences in the sample specify the same CDR3. It was with 60 Vbeta and 13 Jbeta primers that the PCR ran. Here immunoSEQ multiplex PCR was the method, and the copy in TCRdb shows in-frame clones only, minus some. The data contain under 100,000 clones, under 90% of them seen just once; the ten biggest clones take up about 4.4%. The source of the sample is a study of cytomegalovirus exposure and HLA in healthy donors. Notes on the study in general: Some TCR beta chains (164 of them) were listed as cytomegalovirus-associated. V segments that were indistinguishable, TRBV6-2 and TRBV6-3 among them, were omitted from analysis. Most observed TCR sequences were rare, whereas some public TCRs were detected in many donors.

Germline V gene sequence: CDR1 SNHLY, CDR2 FYNNEI. The CDR3 has 12 amino acids. V was cut by 2 bases and J by 4 bases, with 6 bases left in between. The sequence derives from a woman in her 70s in good health and CMV-seropositive. This chain links TRBV2 with TRBJ2-7; possible D gene TRBD2, 5 bases. The sample taken for sequencing was PBMCs. The CDR3 reads CASSERGYEQYF. CDR3 nucleotides: TGTGCCAGCAGTGAAAGAGGGTACGAGCAGTACTTC.